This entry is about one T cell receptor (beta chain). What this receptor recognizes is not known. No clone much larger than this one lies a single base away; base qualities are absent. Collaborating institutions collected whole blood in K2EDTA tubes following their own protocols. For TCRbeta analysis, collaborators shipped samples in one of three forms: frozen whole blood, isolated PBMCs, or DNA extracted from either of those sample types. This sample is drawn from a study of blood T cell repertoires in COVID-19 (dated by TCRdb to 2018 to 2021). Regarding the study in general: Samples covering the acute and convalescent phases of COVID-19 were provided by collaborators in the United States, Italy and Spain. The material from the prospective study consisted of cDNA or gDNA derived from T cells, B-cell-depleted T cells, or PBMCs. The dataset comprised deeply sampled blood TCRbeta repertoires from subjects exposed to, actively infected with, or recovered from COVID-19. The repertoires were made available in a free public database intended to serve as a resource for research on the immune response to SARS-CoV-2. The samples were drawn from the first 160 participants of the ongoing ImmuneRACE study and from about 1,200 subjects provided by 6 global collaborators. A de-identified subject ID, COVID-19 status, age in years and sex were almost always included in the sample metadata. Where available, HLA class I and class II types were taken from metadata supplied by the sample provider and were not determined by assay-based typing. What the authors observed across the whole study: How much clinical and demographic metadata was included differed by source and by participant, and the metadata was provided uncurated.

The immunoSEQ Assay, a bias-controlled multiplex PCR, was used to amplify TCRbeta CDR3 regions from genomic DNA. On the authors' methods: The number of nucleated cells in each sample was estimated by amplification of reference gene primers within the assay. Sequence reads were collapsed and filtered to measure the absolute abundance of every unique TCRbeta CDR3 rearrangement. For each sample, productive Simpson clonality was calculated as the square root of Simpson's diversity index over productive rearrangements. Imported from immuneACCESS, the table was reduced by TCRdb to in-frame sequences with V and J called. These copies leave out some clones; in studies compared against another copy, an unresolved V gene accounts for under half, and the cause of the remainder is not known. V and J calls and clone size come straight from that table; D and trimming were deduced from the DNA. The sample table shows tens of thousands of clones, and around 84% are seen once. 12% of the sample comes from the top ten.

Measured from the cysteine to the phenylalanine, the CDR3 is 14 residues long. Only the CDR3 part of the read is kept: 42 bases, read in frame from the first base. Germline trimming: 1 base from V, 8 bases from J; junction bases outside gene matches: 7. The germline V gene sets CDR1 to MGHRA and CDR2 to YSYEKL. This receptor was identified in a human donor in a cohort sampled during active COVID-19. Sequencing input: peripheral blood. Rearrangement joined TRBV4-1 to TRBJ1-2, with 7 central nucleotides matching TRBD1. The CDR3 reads CASSQVRGQGGYTF. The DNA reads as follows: TGCGCCAGCAGCCAAGTTAGGGGGCAGGGAGGCTACACCTTC.